This record concerns one T cell receptor beta chain sequence. Its target is not known. Per germline, CDR1 LNHDA and CDR2 SQIVND (reference sequence). CDR3 length equals 15 residues. With 5 bases clipped from V and 3 bases from J, the junction kept 8 bases outside the gene matches. This entry comes from a study of T cell responses to AZD1222 COVID-19 vaccine. Study conclusions and caveats: Spike-specific TCR breadth and depth went up after people got two AZD1222 doses.

Sequencing used immunoSEQ multiplex PCR; TCRdb keeps in-frame clones, though not all of them. Here the sample spans around 140,000 clones, 85% to 90% being singletons. The chain is built from TRBV19 and TRBJ1-2, with TRBD1 matching over 8 bases. The receptor comes from an adult in good health. Sequences were derived from peripheral blood, sampled on day 0 of AZD1222 vaccination. CDR3 coding DNA: TGTGCCAGTAGTCCCACAGGGGGTGGCGACTATGGCTACACCTTC. This sequence encodes CASSPTGGGDYGYTF.